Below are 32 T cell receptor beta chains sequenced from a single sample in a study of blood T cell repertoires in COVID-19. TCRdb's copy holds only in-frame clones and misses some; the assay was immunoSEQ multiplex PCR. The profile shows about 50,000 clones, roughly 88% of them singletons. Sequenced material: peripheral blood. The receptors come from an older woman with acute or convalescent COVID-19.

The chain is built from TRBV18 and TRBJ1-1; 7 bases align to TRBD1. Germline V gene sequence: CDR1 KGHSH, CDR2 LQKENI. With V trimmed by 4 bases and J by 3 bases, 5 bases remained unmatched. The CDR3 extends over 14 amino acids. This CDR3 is CASSQGAGHTEAFF. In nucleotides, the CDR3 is TGTGCCAGCTCACAGGGGGCAGGACACACTGAAGCTTTCTTT. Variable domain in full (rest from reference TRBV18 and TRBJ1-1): NAGVMQNPRHLVRRRGQEARLRCSPMKGHSHVYWYRQLPEEGLKFMVYLQKENIIDESGMPKERFSAEFPKEGPSILRIQQVVRGDSAAYFCASSQGAGHTEAFFGQGTRLTVV.

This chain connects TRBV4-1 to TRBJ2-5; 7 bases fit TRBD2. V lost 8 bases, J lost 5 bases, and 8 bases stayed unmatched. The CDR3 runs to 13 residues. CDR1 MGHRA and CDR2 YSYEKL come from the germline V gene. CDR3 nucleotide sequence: TGCGCCAGCGGAGCGGGACCGTGGGAGACCCAGTACTTC. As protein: CASGAGPWETQYF.

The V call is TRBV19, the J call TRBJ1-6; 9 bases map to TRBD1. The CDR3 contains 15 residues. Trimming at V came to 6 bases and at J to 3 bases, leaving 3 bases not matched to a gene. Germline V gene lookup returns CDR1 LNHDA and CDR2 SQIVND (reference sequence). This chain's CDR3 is CASSPGQGYNSPLHF. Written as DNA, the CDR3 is TGTGCCAGTAGCCCGGGACAGGGCTATAATTCACCCCTCCACTTT.

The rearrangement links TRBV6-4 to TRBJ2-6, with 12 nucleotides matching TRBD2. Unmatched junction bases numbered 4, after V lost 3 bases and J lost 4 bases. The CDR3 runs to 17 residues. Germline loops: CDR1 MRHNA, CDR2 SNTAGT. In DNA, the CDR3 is TGTGCCAGCAGTGAACTAGCGGGGGGCCGGGGGGCCAACGTCCTGACTTTC. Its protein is CASSELAGGRGANVLTF.

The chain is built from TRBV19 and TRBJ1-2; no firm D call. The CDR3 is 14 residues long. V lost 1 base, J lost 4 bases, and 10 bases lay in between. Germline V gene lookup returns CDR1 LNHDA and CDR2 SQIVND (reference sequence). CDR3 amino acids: CASSIGKGVYGYTF. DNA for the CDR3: TGTGCCAGTAGTATAGGGAAGGGAGTCTATGGCTACACCTTC. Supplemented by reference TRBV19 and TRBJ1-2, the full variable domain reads DGGITQSPKYLFRKEGQNVTLSCEQNLNHDAMYWYRQDPGQGLRLIYYSQIVNDFQKGDIAEGYSVSREKKESFPLTVTSAQKNPTAFYLCASSIGKGVYGYTFGSGTRLTVV.

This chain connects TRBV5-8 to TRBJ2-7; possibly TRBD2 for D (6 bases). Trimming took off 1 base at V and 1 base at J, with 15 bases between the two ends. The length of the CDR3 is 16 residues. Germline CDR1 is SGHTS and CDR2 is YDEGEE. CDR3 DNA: TGTGCCAGCAGCTTGACATCCGGGAGCTTATCCTACGAGCAGTACTTC. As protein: CASSLTSGSLSYEQYF.

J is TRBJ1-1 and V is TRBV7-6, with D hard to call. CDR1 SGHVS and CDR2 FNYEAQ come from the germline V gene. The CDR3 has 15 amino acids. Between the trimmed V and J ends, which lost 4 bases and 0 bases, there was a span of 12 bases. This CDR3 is CASSSQVGVNTEAFF. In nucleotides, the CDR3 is TGTGCCAGCAGCTCCCAGGTCGGGGTGAACACTGAAGCTTTCTTT.

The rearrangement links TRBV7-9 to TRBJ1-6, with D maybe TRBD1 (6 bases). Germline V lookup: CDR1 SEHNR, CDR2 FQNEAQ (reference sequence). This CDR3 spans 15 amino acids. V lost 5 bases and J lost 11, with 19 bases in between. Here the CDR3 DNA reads TGTGCCAGCAGCATAGGGGTAGGGGGATCCCCACCCCTCCACTTT. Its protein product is CASSIGVGGSPPLHF.

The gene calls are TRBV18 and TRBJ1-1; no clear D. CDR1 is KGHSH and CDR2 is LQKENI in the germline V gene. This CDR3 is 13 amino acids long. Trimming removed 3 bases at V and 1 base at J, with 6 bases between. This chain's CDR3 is CASSPRQNTEAFF. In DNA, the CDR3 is TGTGCCAGCTCACCGCGGCAGAACACTGAAGCTTTCTTT.

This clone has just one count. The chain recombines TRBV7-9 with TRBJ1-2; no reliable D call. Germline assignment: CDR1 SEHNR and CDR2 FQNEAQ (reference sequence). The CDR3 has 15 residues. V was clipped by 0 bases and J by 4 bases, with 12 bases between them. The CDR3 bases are TGTGCCAGCAGCTTAGCCACCTTCCTCGGCTATGGCTACACCTTC. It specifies CASSLATFLGYGYTF. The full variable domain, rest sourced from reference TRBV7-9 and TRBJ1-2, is DTGVSQNPRHKITKRGQNVTFRCDPISEHNRLYWYRQTLGQGPEFLTYFQNEAQLEKSRLLSDRFSAERPKGSFSTLEIQRTEQGDSAMYLCASSLATFLGYGYTFGSGTRLTVV.

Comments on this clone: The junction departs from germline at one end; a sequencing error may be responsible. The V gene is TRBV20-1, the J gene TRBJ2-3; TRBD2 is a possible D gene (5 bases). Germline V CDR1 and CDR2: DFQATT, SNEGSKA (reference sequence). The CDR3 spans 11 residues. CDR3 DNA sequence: TGCAGTGCGAGTTCCCCCGACCAGGAGGATTTT. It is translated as CSASSPDQEDF.

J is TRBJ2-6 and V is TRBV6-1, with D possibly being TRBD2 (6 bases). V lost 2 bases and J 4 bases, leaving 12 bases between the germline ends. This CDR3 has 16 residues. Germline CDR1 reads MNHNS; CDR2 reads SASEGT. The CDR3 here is CASSERAGMGANVLTF. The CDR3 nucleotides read TGTGCCAGCAGTGAACGTGCGGGGATGGGGGCCAACGTCCTGACTTTC.

The CDR3 protein is CASSSGSGTYQETQYF. CDR3 nucleotides: TGTGCCAGCAGCTCGGGTAGCGGGACCTACCAAGAGACCCAGTACTTC. This chain connects TRBV7-3 to TRBJ2-5; 8 bases are a match to TRBD2. CDR3 size: 16 residues. Germline CDR1 and CDR2: SGHTA and FQGTGA. The J segment lost 0 bases and the V segment lost 4 bases, leaving 7 bases of the junction unmatched.

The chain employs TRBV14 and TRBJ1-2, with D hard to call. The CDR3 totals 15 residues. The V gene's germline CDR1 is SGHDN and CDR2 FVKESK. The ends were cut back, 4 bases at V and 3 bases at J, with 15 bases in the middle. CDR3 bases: TGTGCCAGCAGCCCCCTGAGGGATGATTACTATGGCTACACCTTC. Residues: CASSPLRDDYYGYTF.

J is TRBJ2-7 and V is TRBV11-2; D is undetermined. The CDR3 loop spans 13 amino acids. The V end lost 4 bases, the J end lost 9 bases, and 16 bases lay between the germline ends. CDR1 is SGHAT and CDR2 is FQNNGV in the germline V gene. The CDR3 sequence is CASSSYPHLVQYF. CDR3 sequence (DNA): TGTGCCAGCAGCTCATACCCTCACTTGGTGCAGTACTTC.

The CDR3 nucleotides are TGTGCCAGCAGCCCCGCAGGGGGGATAACCTACAATGAGCAGTTCTTC. It translates to CASSPAGGITYNEQFF. The chain employs TRBV11-2 and TRBJ2-1; maybe TRBD1 (7 bases). CDR1 and CDR2 (germline): SGHAT, FQNNGV. Deletions cut 5 bases from V and 2 bases from J, with 16 bases between. The CDR3 totals 16 residues.

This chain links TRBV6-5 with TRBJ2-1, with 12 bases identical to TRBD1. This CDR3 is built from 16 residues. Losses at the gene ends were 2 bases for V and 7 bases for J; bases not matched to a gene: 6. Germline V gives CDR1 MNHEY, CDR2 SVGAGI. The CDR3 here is CASSYAGQGAWNEQFF. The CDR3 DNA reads TGTGCCAGCAGTTACGCGGGACAGGGGGCCTGGAATGAGCAGTTCTTC.

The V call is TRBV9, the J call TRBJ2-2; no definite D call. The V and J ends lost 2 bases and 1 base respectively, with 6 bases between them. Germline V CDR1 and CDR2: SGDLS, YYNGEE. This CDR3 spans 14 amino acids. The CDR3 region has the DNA TGTGCCAGCAGCGTTTCCTGGAACACCGGGGAGCTGTTTTTT. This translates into CASSVSWNTGELFF.

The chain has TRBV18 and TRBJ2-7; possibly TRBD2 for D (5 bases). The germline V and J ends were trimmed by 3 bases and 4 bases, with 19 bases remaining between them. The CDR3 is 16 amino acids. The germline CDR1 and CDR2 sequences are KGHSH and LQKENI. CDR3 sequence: CASSPRSGRSGYEQYF. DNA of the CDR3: TGTGCCAGCTCACCTCGGAGCGGCAGGTCGGGGTACGAGCAGTACTTC.

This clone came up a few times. CDR3 in DNA: TGTGCCAGCAGCCAAGGGACTAGCGGGGGTGGATCACGAGAGACCCAGTACTTC. As protein: CASSQGTSGGGSRETQYF. The J gene is TRBJ2-5, the V gene TRBV4-2, with 13 bases lining up with TRBD2. Germline assignment: CDR1 LGHNA and CDR2 YNFKEQ. The J segment lost 4 bases and the V segment lost 1 base, leaving 9 bases of the junction unmatched. The CDR3 covers 18 residues.

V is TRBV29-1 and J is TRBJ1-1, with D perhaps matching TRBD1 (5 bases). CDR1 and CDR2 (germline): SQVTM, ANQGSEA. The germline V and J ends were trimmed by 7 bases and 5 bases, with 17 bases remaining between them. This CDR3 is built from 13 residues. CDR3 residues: CSADGAGRTEAFF. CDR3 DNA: TGCAGCGCCGACGGGGCCGGGAGGACTGAAGCTTTCTTT. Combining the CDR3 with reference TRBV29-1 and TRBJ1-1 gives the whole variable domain SAVISQKPSRDICQRGTSLTIQCQVDSQVTMMFWYRQQPGQSLTLIATANQGSEATYESGFVIDKFPISRPNLTFSTLTVSNMSPEDSSIYLCSADGAGRTEAFFGQGTRLTVV.

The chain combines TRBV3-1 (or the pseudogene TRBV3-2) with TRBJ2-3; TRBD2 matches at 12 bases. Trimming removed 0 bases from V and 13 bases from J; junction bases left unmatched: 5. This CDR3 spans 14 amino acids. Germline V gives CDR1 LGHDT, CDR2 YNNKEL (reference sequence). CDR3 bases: TGTGCCAGCAGCCAAGAGCTAGCGGGGGGGCTAGAGTATTTT. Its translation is CASSQELAGGLEYF.

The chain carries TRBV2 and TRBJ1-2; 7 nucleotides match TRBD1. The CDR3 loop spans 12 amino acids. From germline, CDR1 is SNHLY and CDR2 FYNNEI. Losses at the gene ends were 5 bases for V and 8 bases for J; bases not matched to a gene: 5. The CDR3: CASSSGTDGYTF. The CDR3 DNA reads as TGTGCCAGCAGTTCTGGGACAGACGGCTACACCTTC.

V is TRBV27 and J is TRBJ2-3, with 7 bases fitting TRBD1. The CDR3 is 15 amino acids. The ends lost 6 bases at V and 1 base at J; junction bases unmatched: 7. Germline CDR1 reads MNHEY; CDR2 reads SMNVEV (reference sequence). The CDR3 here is CASSGRGQGTDTQYF. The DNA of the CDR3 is TGTGCCAGCAGCGGGCGAGGACAGGGCACAGATACGCAGTATTTT.

CDR3 loop: CASLSRGNTEAFF. The CDR3 DNA reads TGTGCCAGCCTCTCACGGGGGAACACTGAAGCTTTCTTT. V usage is TRBV7-2 and J usage is TRBJ1-1; D is unresolved. This CDR3 comprises 13 residues. Trimming removed 8 bases from V and 1 base from J, with 11 bases in between. The germline gives CDR1 SGHTA, CDR2 FQGNSA.

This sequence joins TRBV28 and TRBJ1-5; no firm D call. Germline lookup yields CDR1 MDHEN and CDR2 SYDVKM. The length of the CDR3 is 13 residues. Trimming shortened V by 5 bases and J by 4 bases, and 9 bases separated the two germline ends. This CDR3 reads CASSVDSNQPQHF. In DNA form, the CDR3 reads TGTGCCAGCAGTGTGGACTCGAATCAGCCCCAGCATTTT.

This chain's CDR3 is CSASNRGRSPLHF. The CDR3 bases are TGCAGTGCTAGTAACAGGGGGCGGTCACCCCTCCACTTT. This chain connects TRBV20-1 to TRBJ1-6; 9 nucleotides match TRBD1. This CDR3 region has 13 residues. Losses at the gene ends were 3 bases for V and 10 bases for J; bases not matched to a gene: 4. Germline V lookup: CDR1 DFQATT, CDR2 SNEGSKA (reference sequence).

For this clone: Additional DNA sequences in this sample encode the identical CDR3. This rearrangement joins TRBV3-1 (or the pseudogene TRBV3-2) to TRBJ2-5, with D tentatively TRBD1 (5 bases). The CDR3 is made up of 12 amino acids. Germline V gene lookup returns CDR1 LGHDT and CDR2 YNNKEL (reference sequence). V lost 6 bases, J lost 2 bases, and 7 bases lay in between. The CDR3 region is CASRDRQETQYF. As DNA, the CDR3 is TGTGCCAGCAGAGACAGACAAGAGACCCAGTACTTC.

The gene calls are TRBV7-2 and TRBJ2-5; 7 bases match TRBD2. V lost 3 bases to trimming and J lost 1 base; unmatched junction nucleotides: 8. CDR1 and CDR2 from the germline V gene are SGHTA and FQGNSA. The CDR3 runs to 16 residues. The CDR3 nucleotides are TGTGCCAGCAGCTTGTCAGCGGGATATATCCAAGAGACCCAGTACTTC. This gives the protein CASSLSAGYIQETQYF.

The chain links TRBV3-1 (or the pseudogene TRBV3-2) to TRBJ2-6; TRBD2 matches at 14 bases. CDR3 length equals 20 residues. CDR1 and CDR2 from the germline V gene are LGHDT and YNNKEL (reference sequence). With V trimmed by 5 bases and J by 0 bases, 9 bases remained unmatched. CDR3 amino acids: CASSARTSGRLSSGANVLTF. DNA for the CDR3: TGTGCCAGCAGCGCCAGGACTAGCGGGAGGCTCAGCTCTGGGGCCAACGTCCTGACTTTC.

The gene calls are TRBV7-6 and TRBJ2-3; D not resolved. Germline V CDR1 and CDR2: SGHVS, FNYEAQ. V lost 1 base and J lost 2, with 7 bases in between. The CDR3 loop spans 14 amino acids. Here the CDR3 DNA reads TGTGCCAGCAGCTTAGACACATTCACAGATACGCAGTATTTT. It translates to CASSLDTFTDTQYF.

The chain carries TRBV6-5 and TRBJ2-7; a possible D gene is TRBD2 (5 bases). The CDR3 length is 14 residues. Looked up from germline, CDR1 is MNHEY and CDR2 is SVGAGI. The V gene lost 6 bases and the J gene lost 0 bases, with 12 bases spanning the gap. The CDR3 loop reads CASRADTSSYEQYF. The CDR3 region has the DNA TGTGCCAGCAGGGCAGACACTAGCTCCTACGAGCAGTACTTC.